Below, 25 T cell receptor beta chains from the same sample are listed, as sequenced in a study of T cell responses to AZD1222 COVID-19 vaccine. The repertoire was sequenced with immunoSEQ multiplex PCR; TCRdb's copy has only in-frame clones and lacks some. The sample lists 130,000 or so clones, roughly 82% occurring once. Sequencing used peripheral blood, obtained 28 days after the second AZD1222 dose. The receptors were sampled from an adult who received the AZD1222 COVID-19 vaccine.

In DNA, the CDR3 is TGTGCCAGCAGCCAAGATGTAAAACGGCCAGCGGGGAGAGGAGAGACCCAGTACTTC. Translating it yields CASSQDVKRPAGRGETQYF. The rearrangement uses TRBV4-2 and TRBJ2-5; TRBD2 aligns across 7 bases. V lost 0 bases, J lost 4 bases, and 17 bases stayed unmatched. The CDR3 is 19 residues long. Germline CDR1 reads LGHNA; CDR2 reads YNFKEQ.

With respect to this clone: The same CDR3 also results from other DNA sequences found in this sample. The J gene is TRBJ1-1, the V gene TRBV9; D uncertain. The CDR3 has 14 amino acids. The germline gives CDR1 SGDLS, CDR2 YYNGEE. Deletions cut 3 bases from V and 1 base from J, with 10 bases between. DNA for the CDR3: TGTGCCAGCAGCGCGAACACGGGGAACACTGAAGCTTTCTTT. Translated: CASSANTGNTEAFF.

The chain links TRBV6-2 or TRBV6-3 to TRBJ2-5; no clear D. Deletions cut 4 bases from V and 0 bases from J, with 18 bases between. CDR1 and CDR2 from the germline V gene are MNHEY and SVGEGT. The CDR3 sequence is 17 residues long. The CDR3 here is CASSSVAGLRDQETQYF. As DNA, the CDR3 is TGTGCCAGCAGTTCAGTCGCCGGGCTCCGGGACCAAGAGACCCAGTACTTC.

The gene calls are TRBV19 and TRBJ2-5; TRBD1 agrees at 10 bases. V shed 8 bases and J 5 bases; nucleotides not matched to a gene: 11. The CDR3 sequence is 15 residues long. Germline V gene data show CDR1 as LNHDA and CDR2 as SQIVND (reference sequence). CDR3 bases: TGTGCCAGTTCGATGTGGACAGGGGGGAGTGAGACCCAGTACTTC. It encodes CASSMWTGGSETQYF.

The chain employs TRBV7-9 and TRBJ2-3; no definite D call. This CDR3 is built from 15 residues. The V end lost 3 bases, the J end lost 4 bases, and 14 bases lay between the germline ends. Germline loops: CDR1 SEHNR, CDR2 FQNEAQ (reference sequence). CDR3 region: CASSFPGVSSDTQYF. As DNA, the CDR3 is TGTGCCAGCAGCTTTCCTGGGGTCAGTTCAGATACGCAGTATTTT.

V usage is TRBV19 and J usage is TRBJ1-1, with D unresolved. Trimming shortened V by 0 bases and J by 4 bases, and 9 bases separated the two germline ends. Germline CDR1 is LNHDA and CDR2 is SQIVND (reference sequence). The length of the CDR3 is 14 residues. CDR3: CASSIDPRITEAFF. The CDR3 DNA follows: TGTGCCAGTAGTATAGATCCAAGGATCACTGAAGCTTTCTTT.

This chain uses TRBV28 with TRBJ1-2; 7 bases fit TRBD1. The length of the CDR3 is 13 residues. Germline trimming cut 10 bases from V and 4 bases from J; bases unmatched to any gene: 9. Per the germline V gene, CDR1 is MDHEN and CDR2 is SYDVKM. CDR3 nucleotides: TGTGCCACCCGGCTAGGGACAGCCTATGGCTACACCTTC. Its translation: CATRLGTAYGYTF.

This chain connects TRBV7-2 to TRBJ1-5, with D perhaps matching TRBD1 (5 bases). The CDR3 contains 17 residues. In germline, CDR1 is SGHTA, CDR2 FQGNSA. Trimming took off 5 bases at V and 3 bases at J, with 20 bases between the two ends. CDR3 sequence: CASSPAPWGGLNQPQHF. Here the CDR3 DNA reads TGTGCCAGCAGCCCGGCTCCCTGGGGGGGACTCAATCAGCCCCAGCATTTT.

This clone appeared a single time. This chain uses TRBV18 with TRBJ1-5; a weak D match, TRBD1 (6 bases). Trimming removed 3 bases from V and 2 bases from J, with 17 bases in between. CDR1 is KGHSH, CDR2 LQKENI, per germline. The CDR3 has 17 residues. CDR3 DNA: TGTGCCAGCTCACCGGGGGCAGCCGCCGCAGGCAATCAGCCCCAGCATTTT. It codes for CASSPGAAAAGNQPQHF.

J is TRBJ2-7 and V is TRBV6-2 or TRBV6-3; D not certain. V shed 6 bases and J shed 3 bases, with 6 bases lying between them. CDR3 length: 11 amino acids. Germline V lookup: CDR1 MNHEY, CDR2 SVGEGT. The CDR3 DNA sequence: TGTGCCAGCAGCGACATCTACGAGCAGTACTTC. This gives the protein CASSDIYEQYF.

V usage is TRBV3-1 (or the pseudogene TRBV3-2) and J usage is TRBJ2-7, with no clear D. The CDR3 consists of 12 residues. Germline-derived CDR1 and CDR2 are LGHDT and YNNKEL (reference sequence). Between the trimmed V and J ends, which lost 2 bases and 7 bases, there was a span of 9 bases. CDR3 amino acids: CASSQRLREQYF. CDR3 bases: TGTGCCAGCAGCCAACGTCTTCGGGAGCAGTACTTC.

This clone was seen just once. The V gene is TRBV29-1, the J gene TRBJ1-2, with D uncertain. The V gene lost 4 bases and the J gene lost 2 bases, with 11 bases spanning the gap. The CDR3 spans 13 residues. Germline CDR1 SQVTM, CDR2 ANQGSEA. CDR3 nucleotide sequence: TGCAGCGTTGTAGAAGGGAACAACTATGGCTACACCTTC. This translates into CSVVEGNNYGYTF.

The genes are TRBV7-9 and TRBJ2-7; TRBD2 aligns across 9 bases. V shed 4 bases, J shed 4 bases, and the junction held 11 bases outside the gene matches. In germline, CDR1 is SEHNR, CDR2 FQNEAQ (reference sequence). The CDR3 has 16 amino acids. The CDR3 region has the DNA TGTGCCAGCAGCTCCCCCGGGGGGGCGGGAGGGTACGAGCAGTACTTC. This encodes CASSSPGGAGGYEQYF. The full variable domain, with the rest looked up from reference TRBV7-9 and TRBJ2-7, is DTGVSQNPRHKITKRGQNVTFRCDPISEHNRLYWYRQTLGQGPEFLTYFQNEAQLEKSRLLSDRFSAERPKGSFSTLEIQRTEQGDSAMYLCASSSPGGAGGYEQYFGPGTRLTVT.

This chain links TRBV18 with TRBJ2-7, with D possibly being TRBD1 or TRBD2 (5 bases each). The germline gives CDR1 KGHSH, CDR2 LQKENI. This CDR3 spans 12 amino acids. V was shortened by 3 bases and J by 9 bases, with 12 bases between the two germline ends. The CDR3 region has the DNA TGTGCCAGCTCACCGGGGCCGAGGGGGCAGTACTTC. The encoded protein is CASSPGPRGQYF.

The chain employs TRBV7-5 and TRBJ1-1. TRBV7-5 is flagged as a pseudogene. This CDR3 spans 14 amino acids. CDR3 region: CARSSTRSNTEAFF. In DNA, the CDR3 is TGTGCCAGAAGCTCAACCAGGAGCAACACTGAAGCTTTCTTT.

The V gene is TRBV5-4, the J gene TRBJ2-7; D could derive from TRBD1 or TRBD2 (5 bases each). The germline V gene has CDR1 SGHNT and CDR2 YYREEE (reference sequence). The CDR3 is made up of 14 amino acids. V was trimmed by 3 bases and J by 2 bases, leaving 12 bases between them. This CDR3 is CASSSPGSPYEQYF. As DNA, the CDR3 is TGTGCCAGCAGCTCTCCAGGGAGCCCCTACGAGCAGTACTTC. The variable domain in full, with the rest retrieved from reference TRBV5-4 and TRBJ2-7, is ETGVTQSPTHLIKTRGQQVTLRCSSQSGHNTVSWYQQALGQGPQFIFQYYREEENGRGNFPPRFSGLQFPNYSSELNVNALELDDSALYLCASSSPGSPYEQYFGPGTRLTVT.

The CDR3 loop reads CASSLLGRTPNTGELFF. The DNA for the CDR3 is TGTGCCAGCAGCTTATTGGGCAGAACACCGAACACCGGGGAGCTGTTTTTT. This chain joins TRBV7-9 and TRBJ2-2; D unresolved. Trimming took off 2 bases at V and 0 bases at J, with 13 bases between the two ends. In germline, CDR1 is SEHNR, CDR2 FQNEAQ (reference sequence). The CDR3 consists of 17 residues.

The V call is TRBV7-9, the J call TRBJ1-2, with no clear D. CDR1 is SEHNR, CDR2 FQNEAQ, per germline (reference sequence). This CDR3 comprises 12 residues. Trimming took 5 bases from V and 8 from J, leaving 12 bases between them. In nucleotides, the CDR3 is TGTGCCAGCAGCCCAGCGGTCGGCGGCTACACCTTC. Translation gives CASSPAVGGYTF.

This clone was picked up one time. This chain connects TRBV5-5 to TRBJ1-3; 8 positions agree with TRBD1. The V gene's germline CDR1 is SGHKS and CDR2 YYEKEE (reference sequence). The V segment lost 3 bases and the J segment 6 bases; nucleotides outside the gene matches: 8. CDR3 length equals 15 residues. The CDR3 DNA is TGTGCCAGCAGCTGGGCGACAGGGGCCGAAAACACCATATATTTT. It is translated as CASSWATGAENTIYF.

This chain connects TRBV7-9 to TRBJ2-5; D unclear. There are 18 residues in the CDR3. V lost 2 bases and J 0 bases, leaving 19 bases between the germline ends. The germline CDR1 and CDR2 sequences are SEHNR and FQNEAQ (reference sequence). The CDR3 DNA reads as TGTGCCAGCAGCTTAAATATGGTGGCAGGCTTGTACCAAGAGACCCAGTACTTC. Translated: CASSLNMVAGLYQETQYF.

CDR3 bases: TGTGCCAGCAGTTACCAGACGGGAAACACCATATATTTT. This codes for CASSYQTGNTIYF. The V and J genes are TRBV6-6 and TRBJ1-3, with unresolved D. The CDR3 runs to 13 residues. In germline, CDR1 is MNHNY, CDR2 SVGAGI (reference sequence). V was clipped by 2 bases and J by 4 bases, with 6 bases between them.

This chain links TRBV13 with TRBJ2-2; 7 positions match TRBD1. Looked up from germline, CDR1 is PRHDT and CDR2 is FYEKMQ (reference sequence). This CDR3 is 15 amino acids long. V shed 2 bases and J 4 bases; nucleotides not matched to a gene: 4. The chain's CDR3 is CASSLPYRGTGELFF. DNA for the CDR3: TGTGCCAGCAGCTTACCCTACAGGGGCACCGGGGAGCTGTTTTTT.

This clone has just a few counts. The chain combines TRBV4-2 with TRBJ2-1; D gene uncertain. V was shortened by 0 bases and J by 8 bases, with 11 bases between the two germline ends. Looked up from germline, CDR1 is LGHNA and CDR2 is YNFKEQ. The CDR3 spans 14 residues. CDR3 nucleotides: TGTGCCAGCAGCCAAGAACTCTGGCGGCATGAGCAGTTCTTC. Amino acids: CASSQELWRHEQFF.

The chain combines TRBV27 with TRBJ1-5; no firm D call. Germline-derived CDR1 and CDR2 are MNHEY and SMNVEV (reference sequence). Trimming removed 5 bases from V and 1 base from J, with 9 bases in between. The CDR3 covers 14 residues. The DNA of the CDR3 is TGTGCCAGCAGTCGAACGGGGAGCAATCAGCCCCAGCATTTT. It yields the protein CASSRTGSNQPQHF.

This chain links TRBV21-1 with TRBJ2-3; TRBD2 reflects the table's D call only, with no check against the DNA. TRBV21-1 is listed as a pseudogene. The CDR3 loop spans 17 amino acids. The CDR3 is CASSKERGASRTDTQYF. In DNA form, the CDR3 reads TGTGCCAGCAGCAAAGAACGCGGGGCATCTCGCACAGATACGCAGTATTTT.